Below, 31 T cell receptor beta chains from the same sample are listed, as sequenced in a study of somatic mutations in cytotoxic T cells in rheumatoid arthritis. Some clones are missing from TCRdb's copy, which holds only in-frame ones; the method was immunoSEQ multiplex PCR. This table has some 15,000 clones, about four fifths appearing once. Sequencing was done on a sample of CD8+ T cells sorted from blood. The receptors here all came from an adult with rheumatoid arthritis.

The V and J genes are TRBV28 and TRBJ1-2, with 7 bases matching TRBD1. In germline, CDR1 is MDHEN, CDR2 SYDVKM. CDR3 length equals 14 residues. V dropped 10 bases and J dropped 4; count of bases not matched to a gene: 12. This CDR3 reads CANNWTGSAYGYTF. The CDR3 bases are TGTGCCAACAATTGGACAGGATCAGCCTATGGCTACACCTTC.

The gene calls are TRBV6-6 and TRBJ2-1, with 8 bases that match TRBD2. Losses at the gene ends were 7 bases for V and 2 bases for J; bases not matched to a gene: 4. The germline CDR1 and CDR2 sequences are MNHNY and SVGAGI (reference sequence). This CDR3 has 14 amino acids. The CDR3: CASTSGRAYNEQFF. The CDR3 region has the DNA TGTGCCAGCACATCCGGGAGGGCCTACAATGAGCAGTTCTTC.

J is TRBJ1-5 and V is TRBV6-5, with 8 bases fitting TRBD1. The CDR3 contains 14 residues. Trimming took 6 bases from V and 1 from J; bases not matched to a gene: 2. Germline CDR1 MNHEY, CDR2 SVGAGI. The CDR3 protein is CASSHRGSNQPQHF. CDR3 nucleotides: TGTGCCAGCAGCCACAGGGGGAGCAATCAGCCCCAGCATTTT.

The genes are TRBV4-1 and TRBJ2-5; no clear D. The V gene's germline CDR1 is MGHRA and CDR2 YSYEKL. This CDR3 is 15 amino acids long. Deletions cut 4 bases from V and 0 bases from J, with 12 bases between. In DNA, the CDR3 is TGCGCCAGCAGCCTAACAAGGTCGTACCAAGAGACCCAGTACTTC. It translates to CASSLTRSYQETQYF.

This clone was found a few times. The chain combines TRBV6-5 with TRBJ1-1; the D gene is possibly TRBD1 (5 bases). This CDR3 region has 14 residues. Germline CDR1 is MNHEY and CDR2 is SVGAGI. Trimming removed 2 bases from V and 4 bases from J, with 11 bases in between. The CDR3 region is CASSYGDPPTEAFF. In DNA, the CDR3 is TGTGCCAGCAGTTACGGGGACCCTCCCACTGAAGCTTTCTTT.

The gene calls are TRBV29-1 and TRBJ1-2, with D unresolved. Per the germline V gene, CDR1 is SQVTM and CDR2 is ANQGSEA. The V end lost 2 bases, the J end lost 0 bases, and 19 bases lay between the germline ends. This CDR3 spans 17 amino acids. CDR3 region: CSVERAATHLANYGYTF. In DNA, the CDR3 is TGCAGCGTTGAAAGGGCAGCGACCCACCTAGCTAACTATGGCTACACCTTC.

The rearrangement joins TRBV15 to TRBJ2-2; TRBD2 agrees at 11 bases. This CDR3 is built from 17 residues. CDR1 is LNHNV, CDR2 YYDKDF, per germline (reference sequence). V lost 6 bases and J lost 3; bases outside the gene matches: 9. The CDR3 DNA reads TGTGCCACCAGAGAACTAGCGGGAGTTTCTTACACCGGGGAGCTGTTTTTT. Its protein is CATRELAGVSYTGELFF.

This clone came up a few times. The chain combines TRBV4-1 with TRBJ2-2, with D possibly being TRBD2 (5 bases). The CDR3 length is 12 residues. The V gene's germline CDR1 is MGHRA and CDR2 YSYEKL. V was cut by 4 bases and J by 7 bases, with 7 bases left in between. DNA of the CDR3: TGCGCCAGCAGCCCAACTAGCGGGGAGCTGTTTTTT. It translates to CASSPTSGELFF.

The V gene is TRBV6-5, the J gene TRBJ1-2; no reliable D call. Trimming removed 5 bases from V and 4 bases from J, with 14 bases in between. CDR3 length: 14 residues. CDR1 and CDR2 from the germline V gene are MNHEY and SVGAGI. CDR3 DNA sequence: TGTGCCAGCAGTACCGTGTCGTTGTCCTATGGCTACACCTTC. Its protein product is CASSTVSLSYGYTF.

There are a few counts of this clone. This chain uses TRBV10-3 with TRBJ2-5; 13 nucleotides align to TRBD2. The CDR3 consists of 16 residues. Germline loops: CDR1 ENHRY, CDR2 SYGVKD. Trimming removed 0 bases from V and 2 bases from J; junction bases left unmatched: 0. CDR3 region: CAISESGLAGQETQYF. CDR3 in DNA: TGTGCCATCAGTGAGTCGGGACTAGCGGGGCAAGAGACCCAGTACTTC.

The genes are TRBV9 and TRBJ2-7, with 7 positions matching TRBD1. CDR1 is SGDLS and CDR2 is YYNGEE in the germline V gene. The CDR3 is 16 residues long. J lost 0 bases, V lost 0 bases, and 6 bases had no gene match. The CDR3, as DNA: TGTGCCAGCAGCGTAGATCAAGGGGGCCACTCCTACGAGCAGTACTTC. Its translation is CASSVDQGGHSYEQYF.

The chain carries TRBV6-5 and TRBJ2-3, with TRBD1 identical over 7 bases. Germline lookup yields CDR1 MNHEY and CDR2 SVGAGI. V gave up 7 bases and J gave up 0 bases; unmatched junction bases: 7. This CDR3 has 15 amino acids. DNA of the CDR3: TGTGCCAGCAAGGGGGCAGCTTCTAGCACAGATACGCAGTATTTT. It yields the protein CASKGAASSTDTQYF.

The J gene is TRBJ2-7, the V gene TRBV7-9, with a tentative D call TRBD2 (5 bases). The CDR3 has 15 amino acids. Germline V gene data show CDR1 as SEHNR and CDR2 as FQNEAQ (reference sequence). Between the trimmed V and J ends, which lost 3 bases and 7 bases, there was a span of 19 bases. CDR3 sequence reads: CASSFGGYNPLEQYF. CDR3 nucleotide sequence: TGTGCCAGCAGCTTCGGCGGGTACAACCCCCTTGAGCAGTACTTC.

The chain carries TRBV21-1 and TRBJ2-5; the tabulated D call, TRBD2, remains unverified against the DNA. TRBV21-1 is a listed pseudogene. The CDR3 has 15 residues. The CDR3, as DNA: TGTGCCAGCACGTACCGGTCGGGAGACCGGGAGACCCAGTACTTC. It specifies CASTYRSGDRETQYF.

V usage is TRBV7-9 and J usage is TRBJ1-2, with 8 bases aligning to TRBD1. The CDR3 length is 14 residues. CDR1 and CDR2 from the germline V gene are SEHNR and FQNEAQ (reference sequence). Losses at the gene ends were 1 base for V and 8 bases for J; bases not matched to a gene: 6. The CDR3 is CASSLVAGGEGYTF. As DNA, the CDR3 is TGTGCCAGCAGCTTAGTGGCAGGGGGCGAAGGCTACACCTTC.

This clone was seen more than once but under ten times. This CDR3 is CASSQVPGLNTEAFF. The DNA of the CDR3 is TGCGCCAGCAGCCAAGTCCCAGGGTTGAACACTGAAGCTTTCTTT. The chain carries TRBV4-1 and TRBJ1-1; TRBD1 might be the D (5 bases). Germline CDR1 reads MGHRA; CDR2 reads YSYEKL. V was cut by 1 base and J by 0 bases, with 9 bases left in between. The CDR3 has 15 amino acids.

CDR3: CASSVGDRVFYEQYF. The CDR3 DNA follows: TGTGCCAGCAGCGTAGGAGACAGGGTTTTCTACGAGCAGTACTTC. This chain joins TRBV9 and TRBJ2-7; 7 bases map to TRBD1. V gave up 0 bases and J gave up 3 bases; unmatched junction bases: 6. CDR1 and CDR2 from the germline V gene are SGDLS and YYNGEE. CDR3 length: 15 residues.

This clone is judged large (0.1 to 1%). The V gene is TRBV9, the J gene TRBJ2-7; 9 positions agree with TRBD1. This CDR3 region has 15 residues. CDR1 is SGDLS and CDR2 is YYNGEE in the germline V gene. V lost 0 bases and J lost 2; bases outside the gene matches: 3. CDR3 coding DNA: TGTGCCAGCAGCGTAGCGGGGACAGGGACCTACGAGCAGTACTTC. Amino acid sequence: CASSVAGTGTYEQYF.

This clone came up once. J is TRBJ2-1 and V is TRBV5-4; TRBD2 agrees at 13 bases. This CDR3 is built from 14 residues. V was pared by 2 bases and J by 9 bases, with 2 bases of the junction left unmatched. In germline, CDR1 is SGHNT, CDR2 YYREEE (reference sequence). CDR3 sequence reads: CASSLLAGGLEQFF. As DNA, the CDR3 is TGTGCCAGCAGCTTACTAGCGGGAGGGCTTGAGCAGTTCTTC.

The chain joins TRBV14 to TRBJ2-1; TRBD2 matches at 13 bases. There are 14 residues in the CDR3. Unmatched junction bases numbered 3, after V lost 5 bases and J lost 8 bases. Germline V CDR1 and CDR2: SGHDN, FVKESK. The CDR3 region is CASSRLAGGDEQFF. The CDR3 coding sequence is TGTGCCAGCAGCAGACTAGCGGGAGGTGATGAGCAGTTCTTC.

V is TRBV9 and J is TRBJ1-3, with D unclear. Germline-derived CDR1 and CDR2 are SGDLS and YYNGEE. The V end lost 3 bases, the J end lost 4 bases, and 11 bases lay between the germline ends. The CDR3 runs 14 residues. Here the CDR3 reads CASSAATIGNTIYF. The CDR3 bases are TGTGCCAGCAGCGCAGCGACAATCGGAAACACCATATATTTT.

The gene calls are TRBV23-1 and TRBJ2-1; 11 bases match TRBD2. TRBV23-1 has ORF status, its function being uncertain. Trimming took 1 base from V and 8 from J; bases not matched to a gene: 13. The CDR3 consists of 18 residues. The DNA for the CDR3 is TGCGCCAGCAGTCAATGGAGGCTAGCGGGAGGTTGGTCGCATGAGCAGTTCTTC. Translated: CASSQWRLAGGWSHEQFF.

The rearrangement uses TRBV2 and TRBJ2-7; 10 bases align to TRBD2. The CDR3 runs 14 residues. V shed 1 base, J shed 5 bases, and the junction held 2 bases outside the gene matches. From germline, CDR1 is SNHLY and CDR2 FYNNEI. CDR3 in amino acids: CASSEDSGRNEQYF. CDR3 sequence (DNA): TGTGCCAGCAGTGAAGATAGCGGGAGGAACGAGCAGTACTTC.

This sequence joins TRBV28 and TRBJ1-3, with D perhaps TRBD1 (5 bases). CDR3 length equals 16 residues. V was trimmed by 3 bases and J by 5 bases, leaving 17 bases between them. Looked up from germline, CDR1 is MDHEN and CDR2 is SYDVKM. CDR3: CASSLIPYQGRNTIYF. In nucleotides, the CDR3 is TGTGCCAGCAGTTTGATCCCTTACCAGGGCCGAAACACCATATATTTT. Based on the CDR3 plus reference TRBV28 and TRBJ1-3, the full variable domain is DVKVTQSSRYLVKRTGEKVFLECVQDMDHENMFWYRQDPGLGLRLIYFSYDVKMKEKGDIPEGYSVSREKKERFSLILESASTNQTSMYLCASSLIPYQGRNTIYFGEGSWLTVV.

The sample holds a few counts of this clone. The chain is built from TRBV4-1 and TRBJ1-1; 8 positions agree with TRBD1. The ends lost 1 base at V and 5 bases at J; junction bases unmatched: 6. Germline V lookup: CDR1 MGHRA, CDR2 YSYEKL. The CDR3 loop spans 15 amino acids. This CDR3 is CASSQGGQGWTEAFF. DNA for the CDR3: TGCGCCAGCAGCCAAGGCGGACAGGGCTGGACTGAAGCTTTCTTT.

The chain links TRBV7-9 to TRBJ2-7; TRBD2 aligns across 9 bases. Germline assignment: CDR1 SEHNR and CDR2 FQNEAQ (reference sequence). The CDR3 totals 17 residues. J gave up 3 bases and V 4 bases, and 13 bases lay outside the gene matches. As DNA, the CDR3 is TGTGCCAGCAGCTCCACTTCGACTAGCGGACCGAACTACGAGCAGTACTTC. Translating gives CASSSTSTSGPNYEQYF.

The chain uses TRBV7-6 and TRBJ2-3, with D unclear. The V gene's germline CDR1 is SGHVS and CDR2 FNYEAQ. CDR3 size: 13 residues. V lost 4 bases and J lost 6, with 11 bases in between. CDR3 amino acids: CASSSLLLDTQYF. CDR3 DNA sequence: TGTGCCAGCAGCTCCTTGCTTTTGGATACGCAGTATTTT.

This chain connects TRBV7-3 to TRBJ2-1, with D possibly matching TRBD2 (5 bases). Germline-derived CDR1 and CDR2 are SGHTA and FQGTGA. The CDR3 has 17 amino acids. Deletions cut 2 bases from V and 3 bases from J, with 17 bases between. As DNA, the CDR3 is TGTGCCAGCAGCTTATACCCGGGTGAGGGCGGCTACAATGAGCAGTTCTTC. Translation gives CASSLYPGEGGYNEQFF. Looking up the rest from reference TRBV7-3 and TRBJ2-1 gives the full variable domain: GAGVSQTPSNKVTEKGKYVELRCDPISGHTALYWYRQSLGQGPEFLIYFQGTGAADDSGLPNDRFFAVRPEGSVSTLKIQRTERGDSAVYLCASSLYPGEGGYNEQFFGPGTRLTVL.

The chain recombines TRBV7-9 with TRBJ2-7, with D uncertain. Per the germline V gene, CDR1 is SEHNR and CDR2 is FQNEAQ (reference sequence). Trimming took 6 bases from V and 0 from J, leaving 15 bases between them. The CDR3 is made up of 15 amino acids. In DNA, the CDR3 is TGTGCCAGCAGTCCCGGTCGGTCTAGCTCCTACGAGCAGTACTTC. Translation gives CASSPGRSSSYEQYF.

V and J are TRBV9 and TRBJ2-6; 7 positions match TRBD1. The CDR3 is 17 residues long. The trim removed 2 bases at V and 1 base at J, leaving 6 bases unmatched. Germline V gives CDR1 SGDLS, CDR2 YYNGEE. The CDR3 sequence: CASSVGQVASGANVLTF. The CDR3 region has the DNA TGTGCCAGCAGCGTTGGACAGGTTGCGTCTGGGGCCAACGTCCTGACTTTC.

This clone was picked up a small number of times. V is TRBV19 and J is TRBJ1-5; D perhaps matches TRBD1 (5 bases). Germline V lookup: CDR1 LNHDA, CDR2 SQIVND (reference sequence). Trimming took 6 bases from V and 5 from J, leaving 17 bases between them. This CDR3 is 15 amino acids long. DNA for the CDR3: TGTGCCAGTAGGAGGCAGGGACGGAATGATCAGCCCCAGCATTTT. Amino acid sequence: CASRRQGRNDQPQHF.